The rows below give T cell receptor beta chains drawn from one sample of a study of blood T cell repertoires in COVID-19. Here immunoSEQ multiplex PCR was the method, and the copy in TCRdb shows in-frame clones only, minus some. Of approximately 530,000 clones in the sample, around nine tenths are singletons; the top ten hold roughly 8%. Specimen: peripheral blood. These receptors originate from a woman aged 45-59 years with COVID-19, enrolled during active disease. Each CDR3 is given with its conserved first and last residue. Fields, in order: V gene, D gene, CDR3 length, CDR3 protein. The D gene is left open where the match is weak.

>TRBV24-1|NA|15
CATSKGQLNTGELFF
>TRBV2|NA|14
CASSLGAYQDGYTF
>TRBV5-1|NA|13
CASSLVGGGEQYF
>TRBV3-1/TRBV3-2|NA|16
CASSPYGRSGNTEAFF
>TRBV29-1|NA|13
CSVEGADTDTQYF
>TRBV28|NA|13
CASSTLAPSEQYF
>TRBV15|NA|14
CATSAQTRGEKLFF
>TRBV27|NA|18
CASSLFWQASSLNTEAFF
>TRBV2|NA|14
CASSGSGTHTEAFF
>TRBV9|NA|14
CASSVTTGYTEAFF
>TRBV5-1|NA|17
CASSLGVNIGAGNTIYF
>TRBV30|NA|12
CAWSVAWVGYTF
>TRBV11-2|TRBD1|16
CASSGRLGTGGHEQYF
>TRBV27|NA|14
CASSPSGGADGYTF
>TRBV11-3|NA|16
CASSSDRRDSTGELFF
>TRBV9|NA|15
CASSPRGGTKGELFF
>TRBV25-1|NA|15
CASSEYGGAAKGYTF
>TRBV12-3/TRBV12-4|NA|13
CASSLREGTEAFF
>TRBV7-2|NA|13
CASSLAGNYGYTF
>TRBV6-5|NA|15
CASSYSAFGGDEQYF
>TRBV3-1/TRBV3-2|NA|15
CASSDLTQGTGELFF
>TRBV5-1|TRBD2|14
CASSFSGLGETQYF
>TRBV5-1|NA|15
CASSLVGLSTGELFF
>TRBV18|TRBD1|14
CASSPTGESYGYTF
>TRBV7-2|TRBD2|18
CASSRRSGGPGNTGELFF
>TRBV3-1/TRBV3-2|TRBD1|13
CASSHRTGDGYTF
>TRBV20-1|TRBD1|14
CSASPSTGRTEAFF
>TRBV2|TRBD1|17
CASSWEYRGQGNYGYTF
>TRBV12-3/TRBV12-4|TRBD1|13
CASTLDRDGELFF
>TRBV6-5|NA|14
CASTTGQTPQPQHF
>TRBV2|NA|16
CASRGATYSGANVLTF
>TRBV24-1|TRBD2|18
CATSDWGGTSVGSDTQYF
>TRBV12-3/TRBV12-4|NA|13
CASSFDRTYEQYF
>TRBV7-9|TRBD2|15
CASSQRTSGTGELFF
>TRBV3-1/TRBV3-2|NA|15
CASSQGSPGHTEAFF
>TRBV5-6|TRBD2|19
CASSLLSSGGTLSTDTQYF
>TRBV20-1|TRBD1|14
CSASAGTVNTEAFF
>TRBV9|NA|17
CASSPRPGQGNTGELFF
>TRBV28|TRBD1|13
CASRPTGADTQYF
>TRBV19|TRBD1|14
CASSKGTVQETQYF
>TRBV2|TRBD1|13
CAGGQEPSLEAFF
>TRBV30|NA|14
CAWKATLASHEQYF
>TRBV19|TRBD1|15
CASSSGQGASYEQYF
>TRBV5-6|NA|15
CASSLAGSSYNEQFF
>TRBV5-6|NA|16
CASSWETGRPNEKLFF
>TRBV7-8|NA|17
CASSSNARRPISYEQYF
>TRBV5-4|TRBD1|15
CASSAETGDVGELFF
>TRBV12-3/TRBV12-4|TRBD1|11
CASSSRDRMFF
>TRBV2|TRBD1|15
CASSSGQAYNSPLHF
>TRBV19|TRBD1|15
CASSKGQRTGNTIYF
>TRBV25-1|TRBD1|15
CASNPDRGNTGELFF
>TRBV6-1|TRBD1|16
CASSVKQGAGANVLTF
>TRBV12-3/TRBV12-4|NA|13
CASTPTGSYEQYF
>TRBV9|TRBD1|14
CASSAGDSSYEQYF